These 26 T cell receptor beta chains originate from one sample sequenced in a study of T cells in Graves' hyperthyroidism and ophthalmopathy. There were TCR beta CDR3 regions amplified from RNA transcripts. The primer set for the first-round RT-PCR of the TCR CDR3 was HTBI. TCRdb re-analysed the multiplex PCR reads in MiXCR, keeping a single row per CDR3 protein. The data contain around 500,000 distinct CDR3 sequences, about 16% of them singletons. Sequencing was carried out using blood. The receptors originated from a woman aged 30 to 39 with Graves' ophthalmopathy.

This clonotype has ten or more counts. This chain uses TRBV6-1 with TRBJ1-5; D unclear. There are 14 residues in the CDR3. In germline, CDR1 is MNHNS, CDR2 SASEGT. The V end lost 3 bases, the J end lost 4 bases, and 10 bases lay between the germline ends. Here the CDR3 reads CASSEVPWNQPQHF. CDR3 bases: TGTGCCAGCAGTGAGGTCCCGTGGAATCAGCCCCAGCATTTT.

This clonotype was found many times. The genes are TRBV5-1 and TRBJ2-1; no clear D. CDR3 size: 16 residues. Germline loops: CDR1 SGHRS, CDR2 YFSETQ. V was pared by 4 bases and J by 10 bases, with 24 bases between. DNA for the CDR3: TGCGCCAGCAGCCTTATAGAGATGACTTCTTCCAGCGAGCAGTTCTTC. This codes for CASSLIEMTSSSEQFF.

CDR3 coding DNA: TGTGCCAGTAGTTCCCTTCAGGGGGCCGGGTCCTACGAGCAGTACTTC. As protein: CASSSLQGAGSYEQYF. The V gene is TRBV19, the J gene TRBJ2-7; the match to TRBD1 covers 8 bases. Trimming at V came to 5 bases and at J to 1 base, leaving 10 bases not matched to a gene. Germline V gene sequence: CDR1 LNHDA, CDR2 SQIVND (reference sequence). This CDR3 has 16 residues.

As regards this clonotype: One end of the junction fails to match germline, which may point to a read error. This chain links TRBV4-2 with TRBJ2-7; perhaps TRBD2 as D (6 bases). Germline CDR1 reads LGHNA; CDR2 reads YNFKEQ. This CDR3 comprises 16 residues. The CDR3 reads CASSLNGGSGSYERYF. DNA of the CDR3: TGTGCCAGCAGCCTAAACGGGGGTAGCGGCTCCTACGAGCGGTACTTC.

The chain couples TRBV5-1 to TRBJ1-1; no clear D. The CDR3 consists of 13 residues. The germline CDR1 and CDR2 sequences are SGHRS and YFSETQ. Trimming removed 6 bases from V and 1 base from J, with 10 bases in between. The DNA of the CDR3 is TGCGCCAGCATGACGACGAGGAACACTGAAGCTTTCTTT. Translation gives CASMTTRNTEAFF.

The genes are TRBV28 and TRBJ2-6; D gene uncertain. In germline, CDR1 is MDHEN, CDR2 SYDVKM. The CDR3 contains 15 residues. The ends were cut back, 3 bases at V and 2 bases at J, with 8 bases in the middle. The CDR3 DNA reads TGTGCCAGCAGTTTGGTCCGGGCTGGGGCCAACGTCCTGACTTTC. It specifies CASSLVRAGANVLTF.

There are many counts of this clonotype. The chain has TRBV7-9 and TRBJ2-1; 10 bases agree with TRBD2. J was trimmed by 9 bases and V by 1 base; bases with no gene match: 12. CDR3 length: 17 amino acids. Germline loops: CDR1 SEHNR, CDR2 FQNEAQ (reference sequence). CDR3 sequence: CASSLGAALAGAREQFF. CDR3 coding DNA: TGTGCCAGCAGCTTAGGGGCTGCGCTAGCGGGAGCTCGTGAGCAGTTCTTC.

The rearrangement links TRBV10-1 to TRBJ2-5; 7 bases match TRBD1. This CDR3 region has 14 residues. Per the germline V gene, CDR1 is WNHNN and CDR2 is SYGVQD (reference sequence). J lost 5 bases, V lost 4 bases, and 7 bases had no gene match. CDR3 nucleotide sequence: TGCGCCAGCAGTGCCGGGACAGTTGGGGAGACCCAGTACTTC. It encodes CASSAGTVGETQYF.

This sequence joins TRBV27 and TRBJ1-2; a possible D gene is TRBD1 (5 bases). Trimming stripped 0 bases from V and 8 bases from J, with 25 bases between. Germline-derived CDR1 and CDR2 are MNHEY and SMNVEV (reference sequence). The CDR3 is made up of 18 amino acids. The CDR3 spells CASSLSWTMRGRGRGYTF. The CDR3, as DNA: TGTGCCAGCAGTTTATCGTGGACGATGCGGGGCCGGGGGAGAGGCTACACCTTC.

V is TRBV20-1 and J is TRBJ1-6; D is possibly TRBD1 (6 bases). Germline V lookup: CDR1 DFQATT, CDR2 SNEGSKA (reference sequence). Trimming took 6 bases from V and 4 from J, leaving 16 bases between them. The CDR3 consists of 15 residues. The CDR3 coding sequence is TGCAGTGCGCGCGGACAGACCTTTTATAATTCACCCCTCCACTTT. As protein: CSARGQTFYNSPLHF.

This clonotype was seen at least ten times. J is TRBJ2-5 and V is TRBV29-1; 8 nucleotides agree with TRBD1. CDR3 length equals 15 residues. Germline V gives CDR1 SQVTM, CDR2 ANQGSEA. J was trimmed by 0 bases and V by 7 bases; bases with no gene match: 10. CDR3 in DNA: TGCAGCGGAGGTACAGGGGGAACGTACCAAGAGACCCAGTACTTC. As protein: CSGGTGGTYQETQYF.

Many counts were recorded for this clonotype. The rearrangement uses TRBV12-3 or TRBV12-4 and TRBJ2-5, with D maybe TRBD1 (5 bases). The CDR3 length is 13 residues. V shed 3 bases and J shed 2 bases, with 7 bases lying between them. The CDR3 here is CASSFAGQETQYF. The CDR3 DNA follows: TGTGCCAGCAGTTTCGCAGGGCAAGAGACCCAGTACTTC.

This clonotype appeared a few times. The rearrangement links TRBV9 to TRBJ2-3, with 8 bases matching TRBD1. V lost 3 bases, J lost 2 bases, and 5 bases stayed unmatched. CDR1 is SGDLS and CDR2 is YYNGEE in the germline V gene. CDR3 length equals 15 residues. CDR3 DNA sequence: TGTGCCAGCAGCGCCGACAGGGGACCCACAGATACGCAGTATTTT. Its protein product is CASSADRGPTDTQYF.

As concerns this clonotype: A much larger clone differs by one base, so this may be a read error. This rearrangement joins TRBV2 to TRBJ2-1; no clear D. The V gene's germline CDR1 is SNHLY and CDR2 FYNNEI. CDR3 size: 13 residues. Trimming left V 5 bases short and J 6 bases short, with 11 bases between. The CDR3 nucleotides read TGTGCCAGCAGTACGGGCCCCGGCAATGAGCAGTTCTTC. Amino acid sequence: CASSTGPGNEQFF.

This clonotype was picked up many times. This chain links TRBV6-1 with TRBJ1-1; D ambiguous. CDR3 length equals 14 residues. V lost 2 bases and J 9 bases, leaving 16 bases between the germline ends. Germline V CDR1 and CDR2: MNHNS, SASEGT. CDR3: CASSESLRRTKAFF. The DNA for the CDR3 is TGTGCCAGCAGTGAAAGTTTGCGTAGGACCAAAGCTTTCTTT.

The chain is built from TRBV11-2 and TRBJ2-7; 8 positions agree with TRBD2. CDR3 length equals 15 residues. CDR1 is SGHAT, CDR2 FQNNGV, per germline. The ends lost 1 base at V and 4 bases at J; junction bases unmatched: 6. The CDR3 sequence: CASSLGAGGNYEQYF. For the CDR3, the DNA is TGTGCCAGCAGCTTAGGCGCGGGAGGAAATTACGAGCAGTACTTC.

The chain employs TRBV19 and TRBJ2-1; 8 bases align to TRBD1. The junction had 7 bases not matched to a gene; V was cut back by 6 bases and J by 3 bases. Germline values: CDR1 LNHDA, CDR2 SQIVND (reference sequence). This CDR3 comprises 15 residues. DNA of the CDR3: TGTGCCAGTAGGGCCGACAGGGGAAGCTACAATGAGCAGTTCTTC. Protein product: CASRADRGSYNEQFF. Filled out from reference TRBV19 and TRBJ2-1, the complete variable domain reads DGGITQSPKYLFRKEGQNVTLSCEQNLNHDAMYWYRQDPGQGLRLIYYSQIVNDFQKGDIAEGYSVSREKKESFPLTVTSAQKNPTAFYLCASRADRGSYNEQFFGPGTRLTVL.

The chain employs TRBV11-2 and TRBJ2-3; D may correspond to TRBD1 or TRBD2 (6 bases each). The length of the CDR3 is 16 residues. Between the trimmed V and J ends, which lost 3 bases and 0 bases, there was a span of 13 bases. Germline loops: CDR1 SGHAT, CDR2 FQNNGV. The DNA for the CDR3 is TGTGCCAGCAGCTTGGGGGGCAGGGGAAGCACAGATACGCAGTATTTT. Its protein product is CASSLGGRGSTDTQYF.

This clonotype was detected many times. This chain joins TRBV4-3 and TRBJ2-7; the match to TRBD2 covers 10 bases. Looked up from germline, CDR1 is LGHNA and CDR2 is YSLEER. Trimming took 0 bases from V and 6 from J; bases not matched to a gene: 8. This CDR3 contains 16 residues. The chain's CDR3 is CASSQDRELAGSEQYF. For the CDR3, the DNA is TGCGCCAGCAGCCAAGATAGGGAACTAGCGGGAAGCGAGCAGTACTTC.

In its sample, this clonotype was seen a few times. The rearrangement links TRBV12-3 or TRBV12-4 to TRBJ1-6; D is perhaps TRBD1 (5 bases). V was clipped by 5 bases and J by 1 base, with 12 bases between them. The CDR3 loop spans 16 amino acids. The CDR3 DNA follows: TGTGCCAGCAGTCCGAACGGGGGGTCCTATAATTCACCCCTCCACTTT. It translates to CASSPNGGSYNSPLHF.

The table lists this clonotype with a few counts. The chain couples TRBV18 to TRBJ2-1; 8 bases line up with TRBD2. The CDR3 runs 19 residues. The V gene end was trimmed by 0 bases and the J gene end by 7 bases; junction bases not matched to a gene: 17. The germline CDR1 and CDR2 sequences are KGHSH and LQKENI. The CDR3 region is CASSPPLKVQAGAQNEQFF. The CDR3 nucleotides read TGTGCCAGCTCACCACCGCTAAAGGTTCAAGCGGGAGCTCAGAATGAGCAGTTCTTC.

This clonotype was seen many times. The chain recombines TRBV15 with TRBJ1-4; 9 bases match TRBD1. V was clipped by 1 base and J by 0 bases; unmatched bases: 6. This CDR3 has 18 residues. CDR1 is LNHNV, CDR2 YYDKDF, per germline (reference sequence). For the CDR3, the DNA is TGTGCCACCAGCAGAGGGACAGGGGCAAGATCAACTAATGAAAAACTGTTTTTT. This codes for CATSRGTGARSTNEKLFF.

This clonotype was counted many times. This chain joins TRBV30 and TRBJ2-1, with D possibly being TRBD1 (5 bases). Trimming took 5 bases from V and 3 from J, leaving 11 bases between them. CDR3 length: 13 amino acids. Germline CDR1 GTSNPN, CDR2 SVGIG (reference sequence). The CDR3 DNA sequence: TGTGCCTGGGGGCAGCAGGGCTACAATGAGCAGTTCTTC. Amino acids: CAWGQQGYNEQFF.

This chain uses TRBV28 with TRBJ2-3, with TRBD2 identical over 7 bases. V shed 5 bases, J shed 3 bases, and the junction held 11 bases outside the gene matches. The length of the CDR3 is 16 residues. Germline V gives CDR1 MDHEN, CDR2 SYDVKM. In DNA form, the CDR3 reads TGTGCCAGCAGTCATTTGGGCGGGAGTGGGACAGATACGCAGTATTTT. It is translated as CASSHLGGSGTDTQYF.

The genes are TRBV29-1 and TRBJ1-1; no clear D gene. The CDR3 sequence is 12 residues long. Germline V gives CDR1 SQVTM, CDR2 ANQGSEA. V dropped 4 bases and J dropped 3 bases, with 9 bases sitting between them. CDR3 protein: CSVAGGDTEAFF. In DNA, the CDR3 is TGCAGCGTTGCGGGAGGTGACACTGAAGCTTTCTTT.

This clonotype was picked up many times. V gene TRBV7-2 combines with J gene TRBJ2-3; the match to TRBD2 covers 10 bases. This CDR3 is built from 18 residues. Per the germline V gene, CDR1 is SGHTA and CDR2 is FQGNSA. V dropped 5 bases and J dropped 6; count of bases not matched to a gene: 17. CDR3 loop: CASSARLKIAGGSDTQYF. CDR3 sequence (DNA): TGTGCCAGCAGCGCACGTCTTAAGATAGCGGGAGGATCTGATACGCAGTATTTT.